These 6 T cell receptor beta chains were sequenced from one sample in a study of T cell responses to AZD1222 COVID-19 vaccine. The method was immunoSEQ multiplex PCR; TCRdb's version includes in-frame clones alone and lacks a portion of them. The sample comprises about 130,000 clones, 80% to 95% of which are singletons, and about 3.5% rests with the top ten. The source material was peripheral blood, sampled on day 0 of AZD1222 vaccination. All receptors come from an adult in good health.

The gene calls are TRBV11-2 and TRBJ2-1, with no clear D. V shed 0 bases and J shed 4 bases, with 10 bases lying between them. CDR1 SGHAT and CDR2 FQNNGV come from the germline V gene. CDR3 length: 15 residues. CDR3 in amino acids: CASSLELGGYNEQFF. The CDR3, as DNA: TGTGCCAGCAGCTTAGAGCTAGGTGGGTACAATGAGCAGTTCTTC.

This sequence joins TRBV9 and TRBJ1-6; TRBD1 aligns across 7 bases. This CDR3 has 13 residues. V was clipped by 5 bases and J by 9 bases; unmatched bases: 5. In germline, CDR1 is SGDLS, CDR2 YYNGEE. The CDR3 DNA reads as TGTGCCAGCAGAGCAGGGGACAGTTCACCCCTCCACTTT. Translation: CASRAGDSSPLHF.

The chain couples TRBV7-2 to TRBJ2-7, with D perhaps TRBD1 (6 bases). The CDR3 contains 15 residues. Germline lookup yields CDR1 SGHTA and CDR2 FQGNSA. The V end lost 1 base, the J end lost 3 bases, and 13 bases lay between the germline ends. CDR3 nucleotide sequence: TGTGCCAGCAGCTTAGGGGGCAGGGGATACTACGAGCAGTACTTC. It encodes CASSLGGRGYYEQYF.

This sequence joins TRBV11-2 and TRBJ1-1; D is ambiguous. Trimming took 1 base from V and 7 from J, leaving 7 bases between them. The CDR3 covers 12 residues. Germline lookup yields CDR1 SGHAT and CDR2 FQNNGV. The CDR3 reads CASSLAVSEAFF. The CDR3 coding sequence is TGTGCCAGCAGCTTAGCAGTCAGTGAAGCTTTCTTT. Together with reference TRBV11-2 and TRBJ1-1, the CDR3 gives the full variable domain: EAGVAQSPRYKIIEKRQSVAFWCNPISGHATLYWYQQILGQGPKLLIQFQNNGVVDDSQLPKDRFSAERLKGVDSTLKIQPAKLEDSAVYLCASSLAVSEAFFGQGTRLTVV.

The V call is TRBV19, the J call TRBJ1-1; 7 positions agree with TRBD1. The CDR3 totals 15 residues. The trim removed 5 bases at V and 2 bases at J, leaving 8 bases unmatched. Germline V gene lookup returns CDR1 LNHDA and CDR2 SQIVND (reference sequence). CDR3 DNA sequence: TGTGCCAGTAGTTACAAGGGGGCTCCAAACACTGAAGCTTTCTTT. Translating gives CASSYKGAPNTEAFF.

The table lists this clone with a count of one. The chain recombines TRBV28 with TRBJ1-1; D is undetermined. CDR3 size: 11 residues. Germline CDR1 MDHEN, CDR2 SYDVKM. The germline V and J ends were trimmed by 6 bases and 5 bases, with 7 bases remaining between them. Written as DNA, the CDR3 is TGTGCCAGCAGAATGGGAACTGAAGCTTTCTTT. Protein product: CASRMGTEAFF.